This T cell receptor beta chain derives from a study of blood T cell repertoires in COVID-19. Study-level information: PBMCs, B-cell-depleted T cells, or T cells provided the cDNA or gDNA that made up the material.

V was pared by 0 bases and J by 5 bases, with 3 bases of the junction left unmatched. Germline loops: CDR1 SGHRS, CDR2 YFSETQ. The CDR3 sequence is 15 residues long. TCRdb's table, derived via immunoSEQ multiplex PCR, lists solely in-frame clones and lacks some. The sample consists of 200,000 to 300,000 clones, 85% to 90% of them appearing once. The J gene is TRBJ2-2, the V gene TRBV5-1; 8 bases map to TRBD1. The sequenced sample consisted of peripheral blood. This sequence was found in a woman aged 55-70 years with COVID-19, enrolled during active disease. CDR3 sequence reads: CASSLAGQATGELFF. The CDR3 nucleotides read TGCGCCAGCAGCTTGGCGGGACAGGCGACCGGGGAGCTGTTTTTT. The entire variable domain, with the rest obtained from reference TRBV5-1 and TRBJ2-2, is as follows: KAGVTQTPRYLIKTRGQQVTLSCSPISGHRSVSWYQQTPGQGLQFLFEYFSETQRNKGNFPGRFSGRQFSNSRSEMNVSTLELGDSALYLCASSLAGQATGELFFGEGSRLTVL.